The clone carrying this TCR beta chain was seen more than once but under ten times. Its target is unknown. Mouse gene names and germline throughout. The sequence runs out 1 residue before the end of the CDR3; the remainder is reconstructed from the germline J gene. The data are from a study of tissue T cells after allogeneic stem cell transplantation. CDR3 sequences, V/J genes, frequencies and template counts came from survey-depth TCRbeta sequencing. Produced via immunoSEQ multiplex PCR; TCRdb's table is partial and in-frame only. The sample yields 45,000 to 50,000 clones, around 69% seen once. The CDR3 is 13 residues long. Germline V CDR1 and CDR2: SGHSA, FRNQAP. V lost 1 base to trimming and J lost 1 base, with 5 bases between them. Study findings and constraints: Across patients, clones rarely overlapped, yet motif clusters were shared tissue-specifically.

Material for sequencing was sorted cells pooled from one or two spleens. The TCR was taken from a pool of C57BL/6 mice in good health. The rearrangement uses TRBV16 and TRBJ2-7; D is unresolved. This CDR3 is CASSLGQSYEQYF. The sequenced CDR3 bases are TGTGCAAGCAGCTTAGGGCAATCCTATGAACAGTAC.